This T cell receptor (beta chain) was sequenced during a study of identifying expanded T cells in peripheral blood. Trimming removed 7 bases from V and 2 bases from J, with 11 bases in between. CDR3 size: 13 residues. Germline lookup yields CDR1 ENHRY and CDR2 SYGVKD. Clones were sequenced by immunoSEQ multiplex PCR, and TCRdb holds only the in-frame ones, with some missing. This sample has about 85,000 clones, with 89% found just once. V is TRBV10-3 and J is TRBJ1-1; possible D gene TRBD1, 5 bases. The specimen sequenced was blood. This clonotype was sampled from a person aged 18-69 years in good health. CDR3 DNA sequence: TGTGCCATCAACGGGGACCCTAACACTGAAGCTTTCTTT. It codes for CAINGDPNTEAFF.